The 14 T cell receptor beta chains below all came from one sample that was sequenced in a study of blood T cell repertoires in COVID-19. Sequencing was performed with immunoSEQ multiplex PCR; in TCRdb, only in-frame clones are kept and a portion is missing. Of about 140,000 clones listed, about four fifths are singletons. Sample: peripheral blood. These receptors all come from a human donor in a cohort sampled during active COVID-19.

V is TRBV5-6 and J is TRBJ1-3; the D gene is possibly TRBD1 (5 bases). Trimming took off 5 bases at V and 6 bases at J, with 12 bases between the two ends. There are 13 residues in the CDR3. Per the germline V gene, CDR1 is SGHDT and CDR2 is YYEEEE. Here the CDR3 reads CASSRQISNTIYF. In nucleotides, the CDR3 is TGTGCCAGCAGTCGACAGATTTCAAACACCATATATTTT.

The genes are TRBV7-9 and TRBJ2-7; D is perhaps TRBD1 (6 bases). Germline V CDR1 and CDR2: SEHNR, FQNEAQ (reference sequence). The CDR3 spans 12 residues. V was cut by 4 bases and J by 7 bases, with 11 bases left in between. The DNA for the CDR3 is TGTGCCAGCAGCTGGGGGCGGTATGAGCAGTACTTC. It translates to CASSWGRYEQYF.

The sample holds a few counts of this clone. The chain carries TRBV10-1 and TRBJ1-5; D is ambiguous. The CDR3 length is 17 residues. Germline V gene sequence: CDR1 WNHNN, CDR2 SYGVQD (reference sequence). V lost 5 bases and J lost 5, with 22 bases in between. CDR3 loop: CASSLPPRTGVDQPQHF. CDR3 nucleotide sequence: TGCGCCAGCAGTTTACCTCCACGGACTGGAGTCGATCAGCCCCAGCATTTT.

This CDR3 is CASSFGVNSYNEQFF. The CDR3 nucleotides are TGTGCCAGCAGCTTTGGAGTTAACTCCTACAATGAGCAGTTCTTC. The rearrangement joins TRBV5-4 to TRBJ2-1; D is unclear. The CDR3 runs to 15 residues. The V and J ends lost 2 bases and 0 bases respectively, with 9 bases between them. CDR1 is SGHNT, CDR2 YYREEE, per germline (reference sequence).

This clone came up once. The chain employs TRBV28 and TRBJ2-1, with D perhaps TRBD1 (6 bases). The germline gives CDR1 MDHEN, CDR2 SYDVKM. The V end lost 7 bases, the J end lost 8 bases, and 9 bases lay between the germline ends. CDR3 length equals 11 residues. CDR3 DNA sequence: TGTGCCAGCATTGGGGGCGATGAGCAGTTCTTC. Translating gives CASIGGDEQFF.

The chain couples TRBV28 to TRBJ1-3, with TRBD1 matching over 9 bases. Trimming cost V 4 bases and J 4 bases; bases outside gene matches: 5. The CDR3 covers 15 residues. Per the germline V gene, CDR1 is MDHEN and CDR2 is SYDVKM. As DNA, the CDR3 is TGTGCCAGCAGTTCCTCCGGGACAGGGGGAAACACCATATATTTT. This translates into CASSSSGTGGNTIYF. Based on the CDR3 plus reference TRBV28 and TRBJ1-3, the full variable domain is DVKVTQSSRYLVKRTGEKVFLECVQDMDHENMFWYRQDPGLGLRLIYFSYDVKMKEKGDIPEGYSVSREKKERFSLILESASTNQTSMYLCASSSSGTGGNTIYFGEGSWLTVV.

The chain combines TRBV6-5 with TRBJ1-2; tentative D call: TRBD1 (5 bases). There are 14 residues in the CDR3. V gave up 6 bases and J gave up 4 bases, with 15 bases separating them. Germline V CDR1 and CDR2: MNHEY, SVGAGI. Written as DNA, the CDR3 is TGTGCCAGCAGCTCTTCTGGGGGGAGCTATGGCTACACCTTC. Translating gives CASSSSGGSYGYTF.

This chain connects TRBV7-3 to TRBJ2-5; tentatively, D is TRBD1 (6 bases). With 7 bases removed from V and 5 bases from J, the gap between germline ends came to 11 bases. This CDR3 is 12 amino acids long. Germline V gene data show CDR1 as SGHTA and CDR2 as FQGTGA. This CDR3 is CASKTGMETQYF. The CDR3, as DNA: TGTGCCAGCAAAACAGGGATGGAGACCCAGTACTTC. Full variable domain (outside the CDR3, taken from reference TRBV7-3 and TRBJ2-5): GAGVSQTPSNKVTEKGKYVELRCDPISGHTALYWYRQSLGQGPEFLIYFQGTGAADDSGLPNDRFFAVRPEGSVSTLKIQRTERGDSAVYLCASKTGMETQYFGPGTRLLVL.

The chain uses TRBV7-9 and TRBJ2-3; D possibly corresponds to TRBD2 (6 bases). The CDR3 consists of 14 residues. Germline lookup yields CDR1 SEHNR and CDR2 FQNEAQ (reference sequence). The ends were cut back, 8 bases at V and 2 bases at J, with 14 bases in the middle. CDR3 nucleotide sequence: TGTGCCAGCTATAGGGGAGGAGCCACAGATACGCAGTATTTT. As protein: CASYRGGATDTQYF. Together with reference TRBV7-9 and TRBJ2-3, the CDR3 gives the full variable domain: DTGVSQNPRHKITKRGQNVTFRCDPISEHNRLYWYRQTLGQGPEFLTYFQNEAQLEKSRLLSDRFSAERPKGSFSTLEIQRTEQGDSAMYLCASYRGGATDTQYFGPGTRLTVL.

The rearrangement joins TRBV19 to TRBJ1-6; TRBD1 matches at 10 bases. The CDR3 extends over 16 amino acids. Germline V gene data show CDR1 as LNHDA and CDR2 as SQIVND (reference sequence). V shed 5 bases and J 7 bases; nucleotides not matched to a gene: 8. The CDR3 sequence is CASSPGDRGRNSPLHF. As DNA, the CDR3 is TGTGCCAGTAGTCCCGGAGACAGGGGGCGAAATTCACCCCTCCACTTT.

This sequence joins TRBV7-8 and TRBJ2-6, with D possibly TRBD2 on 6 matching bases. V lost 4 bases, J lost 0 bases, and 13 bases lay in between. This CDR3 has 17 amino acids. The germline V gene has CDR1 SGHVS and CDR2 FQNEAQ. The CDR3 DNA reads TGTGCCAGCAGCTCTCAATCGACTAGCTCTGGGGCCAACGTCCTGACTTTC. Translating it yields CASSSQSTSSGANVLTF.

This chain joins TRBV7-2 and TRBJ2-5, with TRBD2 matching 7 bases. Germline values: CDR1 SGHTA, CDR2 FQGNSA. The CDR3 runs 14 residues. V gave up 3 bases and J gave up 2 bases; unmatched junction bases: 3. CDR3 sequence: CASSFGGDQETQYF. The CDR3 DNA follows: TGTGCCAGCAGCTTTGGGGGGGATCAAGAGACCCAGTACTTC.

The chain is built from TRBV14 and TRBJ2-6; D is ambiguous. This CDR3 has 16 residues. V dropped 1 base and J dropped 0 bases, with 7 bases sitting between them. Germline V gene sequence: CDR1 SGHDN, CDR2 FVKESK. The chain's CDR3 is CASSQVLYSGANVLTF. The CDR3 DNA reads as TGTGCCAGCAGCCAAGTCCTGTACTCTGGGGCCAACGTCCTGACTTTC.

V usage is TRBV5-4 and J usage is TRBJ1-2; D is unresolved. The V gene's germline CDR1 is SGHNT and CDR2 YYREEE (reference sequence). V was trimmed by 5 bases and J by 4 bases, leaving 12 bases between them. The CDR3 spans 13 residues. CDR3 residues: CASRGARPYGYTF. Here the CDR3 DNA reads TGTGCCAGCAGGGGCGCTCGCCCCTATGGCTACACCTTC.